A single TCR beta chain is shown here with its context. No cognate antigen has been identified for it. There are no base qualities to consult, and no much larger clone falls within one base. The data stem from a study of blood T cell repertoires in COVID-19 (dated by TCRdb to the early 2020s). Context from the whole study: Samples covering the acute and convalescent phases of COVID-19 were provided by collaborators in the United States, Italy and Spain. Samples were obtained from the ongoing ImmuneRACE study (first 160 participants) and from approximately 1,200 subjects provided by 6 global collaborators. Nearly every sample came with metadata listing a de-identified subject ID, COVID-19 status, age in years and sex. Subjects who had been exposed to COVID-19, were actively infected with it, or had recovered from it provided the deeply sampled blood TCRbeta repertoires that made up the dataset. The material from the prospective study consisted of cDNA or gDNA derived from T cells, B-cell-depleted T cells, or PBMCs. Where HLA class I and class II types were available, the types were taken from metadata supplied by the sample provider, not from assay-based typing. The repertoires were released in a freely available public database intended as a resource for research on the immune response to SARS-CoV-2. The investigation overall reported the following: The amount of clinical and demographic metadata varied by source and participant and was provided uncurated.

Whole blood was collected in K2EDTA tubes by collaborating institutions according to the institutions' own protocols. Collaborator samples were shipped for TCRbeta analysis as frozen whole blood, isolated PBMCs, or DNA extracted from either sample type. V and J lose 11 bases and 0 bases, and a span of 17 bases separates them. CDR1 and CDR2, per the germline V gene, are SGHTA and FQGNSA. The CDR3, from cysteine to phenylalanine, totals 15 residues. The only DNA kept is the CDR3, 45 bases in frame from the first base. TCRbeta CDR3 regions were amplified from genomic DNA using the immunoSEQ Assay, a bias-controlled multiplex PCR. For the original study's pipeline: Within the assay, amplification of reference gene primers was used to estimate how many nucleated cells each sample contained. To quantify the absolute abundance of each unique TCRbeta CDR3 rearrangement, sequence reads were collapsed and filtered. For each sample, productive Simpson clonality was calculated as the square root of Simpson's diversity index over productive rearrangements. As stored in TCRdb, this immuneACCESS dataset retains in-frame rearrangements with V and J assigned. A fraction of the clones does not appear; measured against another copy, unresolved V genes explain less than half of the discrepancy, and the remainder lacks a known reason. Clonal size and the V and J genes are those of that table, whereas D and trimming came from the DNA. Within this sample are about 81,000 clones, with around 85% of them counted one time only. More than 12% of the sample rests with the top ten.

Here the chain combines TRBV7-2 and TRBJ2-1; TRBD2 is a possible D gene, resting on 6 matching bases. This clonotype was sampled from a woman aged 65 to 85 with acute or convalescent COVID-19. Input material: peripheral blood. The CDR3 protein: CASLTGGSSYNEQFF. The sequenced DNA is TGTGCCTCATTGACCGGGGGAAGCTCCTACAATGAGCAGTTCTTC.